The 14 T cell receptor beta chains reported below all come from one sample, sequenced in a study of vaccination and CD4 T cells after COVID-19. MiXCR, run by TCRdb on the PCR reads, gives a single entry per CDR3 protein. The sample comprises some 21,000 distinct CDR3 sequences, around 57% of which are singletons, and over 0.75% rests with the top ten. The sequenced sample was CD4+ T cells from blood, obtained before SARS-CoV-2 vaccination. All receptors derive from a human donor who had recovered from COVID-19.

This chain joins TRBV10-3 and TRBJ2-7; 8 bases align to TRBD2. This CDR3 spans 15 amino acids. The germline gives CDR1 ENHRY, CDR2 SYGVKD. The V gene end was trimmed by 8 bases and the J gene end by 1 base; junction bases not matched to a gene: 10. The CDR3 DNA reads TGTGCCATCTCCCCGGCGGGCGGGGGGTCCTACGAGCAGTACTTC. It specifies CAISPAGGGSYEQYF.

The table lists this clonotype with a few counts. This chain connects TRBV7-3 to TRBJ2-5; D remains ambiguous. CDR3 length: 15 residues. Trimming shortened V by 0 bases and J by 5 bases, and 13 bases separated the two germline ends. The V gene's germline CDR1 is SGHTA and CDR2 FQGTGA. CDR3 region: CASSLTSFPRETQYF. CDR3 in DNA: TGTGCCAGCAGCTTAACTTCGTTCCCCAGGGAGACCCAGTACTTC.

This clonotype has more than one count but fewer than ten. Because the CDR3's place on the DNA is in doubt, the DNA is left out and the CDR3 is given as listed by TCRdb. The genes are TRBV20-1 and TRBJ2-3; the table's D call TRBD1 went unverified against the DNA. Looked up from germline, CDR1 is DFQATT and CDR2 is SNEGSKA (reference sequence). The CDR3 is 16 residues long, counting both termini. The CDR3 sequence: CSARDSGRAGTDTQYF.

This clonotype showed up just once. CDR3 sequence: CASSLFSVSGNSPLHF. CDR3 in DNA: TGTGCCAGTAGTCTTTTCTCGGTTAGTGGGAATTCACCCCTCCACTTT. The J gene is TRBJ1-6, the V gene TRBV19; D call uncertain. Trimming cost V 5 bases and J 7 bases, with 18 bases left between them. There are 16 residues in the CDR3. Per the germline V gene, CDR1 is LNHDA and CDR2 is SQIVND (reference sequence).

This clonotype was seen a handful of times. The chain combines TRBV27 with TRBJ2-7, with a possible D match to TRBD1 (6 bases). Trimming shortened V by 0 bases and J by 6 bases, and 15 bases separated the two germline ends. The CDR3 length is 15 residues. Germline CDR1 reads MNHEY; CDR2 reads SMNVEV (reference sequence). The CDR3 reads CASSLSRTVKTEQYF. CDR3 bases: TGTGCCAGCAGTTTATCCCGGACAGTTAAAACCGAGCAGTACTTC.

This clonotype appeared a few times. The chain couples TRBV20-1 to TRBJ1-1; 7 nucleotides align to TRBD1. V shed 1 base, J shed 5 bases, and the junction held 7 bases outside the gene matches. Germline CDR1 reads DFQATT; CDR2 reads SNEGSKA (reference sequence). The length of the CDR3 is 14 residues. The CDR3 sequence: CSARVRYRGTEAFF. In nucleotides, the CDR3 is TGCAGTGCTAGAGTTCGATACAGGGGAACTGAAGCTTTCTTT.

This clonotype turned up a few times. The CDR3 loop reads CASSLAGASETQYF. The DNA of the CDR3 is TGTGCCAGCAGCTTAGCAGGGGCGAGTGAGACCCAGTACTTC. This chain joins TRBV7-2 and TRBJ2-5; D is possibly TRBD1 (5 bases). Germline CDR1 reads SGHTA; CDR2 reads FQGNSA. The CDR3 runs to 14 residues. The V gene lost 0 bases and the J gene lost 5 bases, with 10 bases spanning the gap.

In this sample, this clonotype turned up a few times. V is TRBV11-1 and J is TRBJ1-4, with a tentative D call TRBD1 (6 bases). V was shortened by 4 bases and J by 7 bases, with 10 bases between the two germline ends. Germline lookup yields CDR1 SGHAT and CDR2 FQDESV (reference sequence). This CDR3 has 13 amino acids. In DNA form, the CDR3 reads TGTGCCAGCAGCTCACGAGGGGGTGAAAAACTGTTTTTT. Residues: CASSSRGGEKLFF.

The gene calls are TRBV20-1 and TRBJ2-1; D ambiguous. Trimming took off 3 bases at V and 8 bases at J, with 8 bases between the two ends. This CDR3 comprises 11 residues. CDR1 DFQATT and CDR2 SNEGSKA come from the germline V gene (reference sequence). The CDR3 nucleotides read TGCAGTGCTAGGGCCCCGGATGAGCAGTTCTTC. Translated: CSARAPDEQFF.

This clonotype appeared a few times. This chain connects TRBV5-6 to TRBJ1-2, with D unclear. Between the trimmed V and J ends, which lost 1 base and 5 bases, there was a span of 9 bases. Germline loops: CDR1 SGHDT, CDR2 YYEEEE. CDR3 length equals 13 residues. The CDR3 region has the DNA TGTGCCAGCAGCTTGCCGGGAGCATATGGCTACACCTTC. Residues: CASSLPGAYGYTF.

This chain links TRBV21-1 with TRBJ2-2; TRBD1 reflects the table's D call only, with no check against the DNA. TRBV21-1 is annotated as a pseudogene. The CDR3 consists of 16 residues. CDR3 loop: CASSKDRTGNTGELFF. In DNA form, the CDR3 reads TGTGCCAGCAGCAAAGACAGGACAGGGAACACCGGGGAGCTGTTTTTT.

Here the CDR3 reads CASCKARYRGHSNQPQHF. As DNA, the CDR3 is TGTGCCAGCTGCAAAGCTCGCTACAGGGGTCATAGCAATCAGCCCCAGCATTTT. The J gene is TRBJ1-5, the V gene TRBV21-1; the table's TRBD1 call for D was not verified on the DNA. TRBV21-1 is a pseudogene segment. The CDR3 contains 18 residues.

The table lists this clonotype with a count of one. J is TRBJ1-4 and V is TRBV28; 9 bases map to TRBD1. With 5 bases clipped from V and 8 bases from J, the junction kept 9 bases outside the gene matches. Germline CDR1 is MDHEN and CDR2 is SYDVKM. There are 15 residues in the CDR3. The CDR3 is CASSLDPGQGEKLFF. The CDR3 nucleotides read TGTGCCAGCAGTCTAGATCCGGGACAGGGAGAAAAACTGTTTTTT.

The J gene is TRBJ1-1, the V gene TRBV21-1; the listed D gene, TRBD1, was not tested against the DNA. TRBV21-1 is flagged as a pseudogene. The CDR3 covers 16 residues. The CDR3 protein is CASSIRAGHLNTEAFF. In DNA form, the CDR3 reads TGTGCCAGCAGCATAAGAGCGGGACACTTGAACACTGAAGCTTTCTTT.